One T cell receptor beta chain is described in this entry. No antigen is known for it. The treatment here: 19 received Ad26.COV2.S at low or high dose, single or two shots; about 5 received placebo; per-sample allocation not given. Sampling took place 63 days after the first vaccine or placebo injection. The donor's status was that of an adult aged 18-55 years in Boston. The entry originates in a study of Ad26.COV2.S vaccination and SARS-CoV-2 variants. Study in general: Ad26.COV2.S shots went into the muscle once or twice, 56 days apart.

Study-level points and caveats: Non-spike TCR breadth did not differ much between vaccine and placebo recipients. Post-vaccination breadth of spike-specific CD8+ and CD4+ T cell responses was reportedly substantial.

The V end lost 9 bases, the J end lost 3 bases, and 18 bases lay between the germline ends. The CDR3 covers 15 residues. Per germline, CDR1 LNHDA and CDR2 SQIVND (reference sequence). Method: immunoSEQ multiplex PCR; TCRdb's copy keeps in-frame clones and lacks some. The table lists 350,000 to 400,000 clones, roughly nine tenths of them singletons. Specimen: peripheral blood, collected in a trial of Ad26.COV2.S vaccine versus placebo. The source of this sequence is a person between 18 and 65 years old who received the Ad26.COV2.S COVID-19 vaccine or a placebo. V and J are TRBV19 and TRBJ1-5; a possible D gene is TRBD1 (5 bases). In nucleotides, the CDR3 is TGTGCCAGCAATCCAATAACAGGATCCAATCAGCCCCAGCATTTT. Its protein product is CASNPITGSNQPQHF. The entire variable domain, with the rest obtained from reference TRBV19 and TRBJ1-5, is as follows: DGGITQSPKYLFRKEGQNVTLSCEQNLNHDAMYWYRQDPGQGLRLIYYSQIVNDFQKGDIAEGYSVSREKKESFPLTVTSAQKNPTAFYLCASNPITGSNQPQHFGDGTRLSIL.